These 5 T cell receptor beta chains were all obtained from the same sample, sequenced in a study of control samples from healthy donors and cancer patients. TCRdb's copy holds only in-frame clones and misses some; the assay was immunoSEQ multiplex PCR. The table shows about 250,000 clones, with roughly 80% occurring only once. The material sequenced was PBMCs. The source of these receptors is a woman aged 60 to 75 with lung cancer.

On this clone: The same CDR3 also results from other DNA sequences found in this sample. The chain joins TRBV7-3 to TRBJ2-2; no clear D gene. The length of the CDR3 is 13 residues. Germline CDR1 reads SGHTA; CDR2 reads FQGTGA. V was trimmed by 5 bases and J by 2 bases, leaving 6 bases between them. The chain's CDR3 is CASSLLNTGELFF. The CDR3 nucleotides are TGTGCCAGCAGCCTATTAAACACCGGGGAGCTGTTTTTT.

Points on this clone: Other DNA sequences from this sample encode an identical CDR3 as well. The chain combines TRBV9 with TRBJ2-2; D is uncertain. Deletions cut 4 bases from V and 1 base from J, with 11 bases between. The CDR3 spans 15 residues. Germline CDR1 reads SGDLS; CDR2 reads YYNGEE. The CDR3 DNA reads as TGTGCCAGCAGCCCGACCTCGGGGAACACCGGGGAGCTGTTTTTT. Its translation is CASSPTSGNTGELFF.

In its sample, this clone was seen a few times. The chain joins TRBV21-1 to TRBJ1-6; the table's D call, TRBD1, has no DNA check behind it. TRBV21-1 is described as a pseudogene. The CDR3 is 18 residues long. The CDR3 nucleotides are TGTGCCAGCAGCAAATACGATACAGGCCTGCCGACTGATTCACCCCTCCACTTT. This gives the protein CASSKYDTGLPTDSPLHF.

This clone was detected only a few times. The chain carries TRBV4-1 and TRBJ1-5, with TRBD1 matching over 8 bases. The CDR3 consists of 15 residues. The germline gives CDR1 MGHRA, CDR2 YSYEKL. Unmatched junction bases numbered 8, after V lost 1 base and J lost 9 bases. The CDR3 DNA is TGCGCCAGCAGCCAAGCCCTTGGACAGGGCAGGCCCCAGCATTTT. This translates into CASSQALGQGRPQHF.

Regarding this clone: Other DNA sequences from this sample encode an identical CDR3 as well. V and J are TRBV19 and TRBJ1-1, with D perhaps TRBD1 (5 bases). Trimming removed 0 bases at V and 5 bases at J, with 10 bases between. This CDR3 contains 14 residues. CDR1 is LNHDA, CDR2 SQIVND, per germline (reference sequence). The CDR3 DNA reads TGTGCCAGTAGTATAGAAGGGCGGGGGACTGAAGCTTTCTTT. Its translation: CASSIEGRGTEAFF.